This T cell receptor beta chain is from a study of cytomegalovirus exposure and HLA in healthy donors. Study observations and caveats: Sequencing likely caused a cluster of highly shared sequence variants.

On this clone: Its antigen remains unknown.

Unrecorded immune exposures were likely, despite nominal health at sampling. Germline V gives CDR1 GTSNPN, CDR2 SVGIG (reference sequence). The CDR3 runs to 13 residues. V lost 6 bases and J 4 bases, leaving 10 bases between the germline ends. The PCR used 60 Vbeta and 13 Jbeta primers. Per the authors' pipeline: Around 83 million unique TCR beta chains, about 12 million shared, were counted in a later analysis. Using immunoSEQ multiplex PCR, the repertoire was profiled, and TCRdb retains in-frame clones only, with some absent. V, J and clone size reflect that table, while D and trimming were determined from the DNA. Of around 120,000 clones listed, 60% to 85% were seen once; the top ten hold around 3.5%.

The clonotype comes from a man in his thirties or forties in good health and CMV-seronegative. V and J are TRBV30 and TRBJ2-6; D may be TRBD2 (5 bases). Material for sequencing was PBMCs. Here the CDR3 DNA reads TGTGCCTGCTCTCCGGGAGGGGCCAACGTCCTGACTTTC. The encoded protein is CACSPGGANVLTF.